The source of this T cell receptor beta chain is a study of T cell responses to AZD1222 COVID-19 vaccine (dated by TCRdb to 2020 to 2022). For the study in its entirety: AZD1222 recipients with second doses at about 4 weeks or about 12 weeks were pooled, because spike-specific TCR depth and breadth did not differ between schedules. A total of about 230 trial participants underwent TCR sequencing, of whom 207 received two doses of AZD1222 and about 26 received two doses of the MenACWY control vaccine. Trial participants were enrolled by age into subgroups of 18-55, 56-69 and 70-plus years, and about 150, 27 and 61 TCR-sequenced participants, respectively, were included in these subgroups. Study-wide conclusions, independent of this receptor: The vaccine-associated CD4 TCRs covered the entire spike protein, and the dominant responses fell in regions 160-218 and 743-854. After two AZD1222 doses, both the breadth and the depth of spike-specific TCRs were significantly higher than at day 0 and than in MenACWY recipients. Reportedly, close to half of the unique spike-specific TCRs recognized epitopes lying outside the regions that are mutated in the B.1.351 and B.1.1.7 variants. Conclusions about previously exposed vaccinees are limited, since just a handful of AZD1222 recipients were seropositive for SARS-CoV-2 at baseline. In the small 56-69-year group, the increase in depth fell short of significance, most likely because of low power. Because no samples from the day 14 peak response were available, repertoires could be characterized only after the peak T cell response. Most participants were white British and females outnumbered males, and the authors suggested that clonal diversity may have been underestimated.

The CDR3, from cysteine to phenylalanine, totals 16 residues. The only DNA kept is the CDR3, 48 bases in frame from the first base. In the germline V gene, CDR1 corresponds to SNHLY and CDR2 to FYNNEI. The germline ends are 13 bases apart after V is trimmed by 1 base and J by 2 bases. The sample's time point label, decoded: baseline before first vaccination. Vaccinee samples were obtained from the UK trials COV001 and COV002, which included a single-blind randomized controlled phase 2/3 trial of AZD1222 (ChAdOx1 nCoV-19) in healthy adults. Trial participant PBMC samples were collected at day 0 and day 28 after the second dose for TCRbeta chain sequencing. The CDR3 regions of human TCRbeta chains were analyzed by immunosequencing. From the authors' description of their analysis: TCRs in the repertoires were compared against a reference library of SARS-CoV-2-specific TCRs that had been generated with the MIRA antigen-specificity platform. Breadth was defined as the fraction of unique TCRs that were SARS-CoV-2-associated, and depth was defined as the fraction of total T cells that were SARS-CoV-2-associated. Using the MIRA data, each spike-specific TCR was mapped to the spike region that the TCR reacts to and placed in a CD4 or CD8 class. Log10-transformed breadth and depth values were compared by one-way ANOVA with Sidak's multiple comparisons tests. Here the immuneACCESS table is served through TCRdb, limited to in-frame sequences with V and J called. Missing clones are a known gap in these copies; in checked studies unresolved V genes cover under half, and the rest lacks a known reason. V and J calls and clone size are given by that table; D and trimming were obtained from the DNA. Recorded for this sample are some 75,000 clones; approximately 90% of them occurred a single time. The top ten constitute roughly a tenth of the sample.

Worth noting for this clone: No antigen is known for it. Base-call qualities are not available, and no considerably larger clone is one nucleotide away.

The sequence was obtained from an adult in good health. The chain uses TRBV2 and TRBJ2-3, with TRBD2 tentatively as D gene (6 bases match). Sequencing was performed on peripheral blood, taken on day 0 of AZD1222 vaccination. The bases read TGTGCCAGCAGTGAAGGGGGACTCCTAAACACAGATACGCAGTATTTT. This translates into CASSEGGLLNTDTQYF.